The clone carrying this T cell receptor (beta chain) has a handful of counts. The sample originates from a study of cytomegalovirus exposure and HLA in healthy donors. Per the germline V gene, CDR1 is GTSNPN and CDR2 is SVGIG (reference sequence). The junction had 5 bases not matched to a gene; V was cut back by 5 bases and J by 1 base. The CDR3 is 14 amino acids. Researchers ran the PCR with 60 Vbeta and 13 Jbeta primers. Clones were sequenced by immunoSEQ multiplex PCR, and TCRdb holds only the in-frame ones, with some missing. The table shows about 90,000 clones, with approximately 79% occurring only once.

The chain is built from TRBV30 and TRBJ1-1; TRBD1 aligns across 9 bases. This TCR was recovered from a woman in her sixties or seventies in good health and CMV-seropositive. What was sequenced was PBMCs. The CDR3 spells CAWVGTGWNTEAFF. CDR3 DNA sequence: TGTGCCTGGGTTGGGACAGGGTGGAACACTGAAGCTTTCTTT.